The 30 T cell receptor beta chains below all came from one sample that was sequenced in a study of blood T cell repertoires in COVID-19. Assay: immunoSEQ multiplex PCR; the TCRdb copy retains only in-frame clones and omits some. Of around 97,000 clones in the sample, about 89% were seen once. Sequencing was performed on peripheral blood. These receptor sequences come from a human donor in a cohort sampled during active COVID-19.

V is TRBV19 and J is TRBJ1-1; D is undetermined. CDR3 length: 14 residues. CDR1 and CDR2 (germline): LNHDA, SQIVND (reference sequence). Trimming left V 4 bases short and J 1 base short, with 10 bases between. CDR3 sequence (DNA): TGTGCCAGTAGTACCCGGACTGGGAACACTGAAGCTTTCTTT. It is translated as CASSTRTGNTEAFF.

The CDR3 region is CASSLSLSPYNEQFF. CDR3 nucleotide sequence: TGTGCCAGCAGTTTATCACTGTCCCCATACAATGAGCAGTTCTTC. The chain couples TRBV6-5 to TRBJ2-1; D is ambiguous. CDR3 size: 15 residues. V was shortened by 4 bases and J by 4 bases, with 14 bases between the two germline ends. Germline CDR1 MNHEY, CDR2 SVGAGI.

V is TRBV15 and J is TRBJ2-2; D call uncertain. V dropped 0 bases and J dropped 7 bases, with 6 bases sitting between them. CDR3 size: 13 residues. Germline CDR1 is LNHNV and CDR2 is YYDKDF (reference sequence). For the CDR3, the DNA is TGTGCCACCAGCAGAGACGGGTACGGGGAGCTGTTTTTT. This translates into CATSRDGYGELFF.

J is TRBJ1-3 and V is TRBV5-1; the D is unclear. Trimming removed 3 bases from V and 2 bases from J, with 18 bases in between. The germline V gene encodes CDR1 SGHRS and CDR2 YFSETQ. This CDR3 has 17 residues. CDR3 bases: TGCGCCAGCAGCTCCCTACCAAGTGGTCCCCCTGGAAACACCATATATTTT. Amino acid sequence: CASSSLPSGPPGNTIYF. Full variable domain (outside the CDR3, taken from reference TRBV5-1 and TRBJ1-3): KAGVTQTPRYLIKTRGQQVTLSCSPISGHRSVSWYQQTPGQGLQFLFEYFSETQRNKGNFPGRFSGRQFSNSRSEMNVSTLELGDSALYLCASSSLPSGPPGNTIYFGEGSWLTVV.

This clone has a handful of counts. The chain employs TRBV4-1 and TRBJ2-7, with 8 bases fitting TRBD1. This CDR3 region has 14 residues. J lost 3 bases, V lost 6 bases, and 7 bases had no gene match. Germline CDR1 MGHRA, CDR2 YSYEKL. CDR3 amino acids: CASSKTGESYEQYF. The CDR3 DNA is TGCGCCAGCAGTAAGACAGGGGAGAGCTACGAGCAGTACTTC.

The chain couples TRBV18 to TRBJ2-7; 10 bases agree with TRBD1. The germline V gene has CDR1 KGHSH and CDR2 LQKENI. Losses at the gene ends were 4 bases for V and 5 bases for J; bases not matched to a gene: 5. CDR3 length equals 14 residues. CDR3 residues: CASSRETGGDEQYF. CDR3 in DNA: TGTGCCAGCTCACGGGAGACAGGGGGCGACGAGCAGTACTTC.

This clone has a single count. The V gene is TRBV6-2 or TRBV6-3, the J gene TRBJ2-3; 7 bases line up with TRBD2. With 2 bases clipped from V and 4 bases from J, the junction kept 12 bases outside the gene matches. Germline V CDR1 and CDR2: MNHEY, SVGEGT. This CDR3 is 17 amino acids long. The CDR3, as DNA: TGTGCCAGCAGTTACGACCACCCGTCGGGGGGTTCAGATACGCAGTATTTT. Its protein product is CASSYDHPSGGSDTQYF.

The CDR3: CASSTPGGEQYF. The CDR3 DNA sequence: TGTGCCAGTAGTACCCCGGGTGGCGAGCAGTACTTC. V usage is TRBV19 and J usage is TRBJ2-7; D gene uncertain. With 4 bases removed from V and 6 bases from J, the gap between germline ends came to 10 bases. The germline V gene encodes CDR1 LNHDA and CDR2 SQIVND (reference sequence). This CDR3 has 12 amino acids. The full variable domain, in which reference TRBV19 and TRBJ2-7 provide the parts outside the CDR3, is DGGITQSPKYLFRKEGQNVTLSCEQNLNHDAMYWYRQDPGQGLRLIYYSQIVNDFQKGDIAEGYSVSREKKESFPLTVTSAQKNPTAFYLCASSTPGGEQYFGPGTRLTVT.

The chain uses TRBV5-1 and TRBJ1-1; D is uncertain. CDR1 is SGHRS, CDR2 YFSETQ, per germline. The CDR3 is 15 amino acids. V lost 0 bases and J lost 2, with 11 bases in between. The DNA for the CDR3 is TGCGCCAGCAGCTTGGAGGCTGGGAGAAACACTGAAGCTTTCTTT. Amino acids: CASSLEAGRNTEAFF. Drawing the rest from reference TRBV5-1 and TRBJ1-1, the complete variable domain is KAGVTQTPRYLIKTRGQQVTLSCSPISGHRSVSWYQQTPGQGLQFLFEYFSETQRNKGNFPGRFSGRQFSNSRSEMNVSTLELGDSALYLCASSLEAGRNTEAFFGQGTRLTVV.

The chain is built from TRBV7-8 and TRBJ2-1; TRBD2 aligns across 7 bases. Germline loops: CDR1 SGHVS, CDR2 FQNEAQ. J gave up 3 bases and V 4 bases, and 6 bases lay outside the gene matches. CDR3 length: 15 amino acids. The CDR3 loop reads CASSSRAGNYNEQFF. The CDR3 bases are TGTGCCAGCAGCTCAAGAGCGGGAAACTACAATGAGCAGTTCTTC. Full variable domain (outside the CDR3, taken from reference TRBV7-8 and TRBJ2-1): GAGVSQSPRYKVAKRGQDVALRCDPISGHVSLFWYQQALGQGPEFLTYFQNEAQLDKSGLPSDRFFAERPEGSVSTLKIQRTQQEDSAVYLCASSSRAGNYNEQFFGPGTRLTVL.

CDR3 bases: TGCGCCAGCAGCTCTACCACCTCAGGAAACACCATATATTTT. Its translation: CASSSTTSGNTIYF. The chain has TRBV5-1 and TRBJ1-3; D is undetermined. With 3 bases removed from V and 4 bases from J, the gap between germline ends came to 11 bases. Germline loops: CDR1 SGHRS, CDR2 YFSETQ. There are 14 residues in the CDR3. Drawing the rest from reference TRBV5-1 and TRBJ1-3, the complete variable domain is KAGVTQTPRYLIKTRGQQVTLSCSPISGHRSVSWYQQTPGQGLQFLFEYFSETQRNKGNFPGRFSGRQFSNSRSEMNVSTLELGDSALYLCASSSTTSGNTIYFGEGSWLTVV.

V and J are TRBV15 and TRBJ2-7; the D gene is possibly TRBD1 (6 bases). Germline V gene data show CDR1 as LNHNV and CDR2 as YYDKDF (reference sequence). Trimming took 0 bases from V and 0 from J, leaving 12 bases between them. The CDR3 contains 16 residues. The CDR3 is CATSRDAGTTSYEQYF. CDR3 coding DNA: TGTGCCACCAGCAGAGATGCCGGGACAACCTCCTACGAGCAGTACTTC.

This chain connects TRBV4-1 to TRBJ2-3; 11 positions match TRBD2. The V gene's germline CDR1 is MGHRA and CDR2 YSYEKL. The CDR3 spans 17 residues. The junction had 10 bases not matched to a gene; V was cut back by 2 bases and J by 6 bases. The chain's CDR3 is CASSQPRIAGGGDTQYF. Written as DNA, the CDR3 is TGCGCCAGCAGCCAACCCCGTATAGCGGGAGGGGGGGATACGCAGTATTTT.

The genes are TRBV6-5 and TRBJ2-1; TRBD2 is a possible D gene (6 bases). The CDR3 sequence is 15 residues long. Germline lookup yields CDR1 MNHEY and CDR2 SVGAGI. Between the trimmed V and J ends, which lost 2 bases and 3 bases, there was a span of 11 bases. Here the CDR3 DNA reads TGTGCCAGCAGTTACGAGCGGGCCCACTACAATGAGCAGTTCTTC. Protein sequence: CASSYERAHYNEQFF.

The chain carries TRBV28 and TRBJ2-3, with D perhaps matching TRBD1 (6 bases). This CDR3 comprises 15 residues. Germline CDR1 is MDHEN and CDR2 is SYDVKM. Trimming shortened V by 3 bases and J by 0 bases, and 10 bases separated the two germline ends. CDR3 protein: CASSFGGLSTDTQYF. The CDR3 DNA reads TGTGCCAGCAGTTTTGGGGGCCTCAGCACAGATACGCAGTATTTT.

This clone appeared a single time. The CDR3: CASSSGTTGFYEQYF. The CDR3 region has the DNA TGTGCCAGCAGTTCCGGGACTACAGGATTCTACGAGCAGTACTTC. The chain couples TRBV5-4 to TRBJ2-7; TRBD2 matches at 7 bases. This CDR3 has 15 amino acids. J was trimmed by 3 bases and V by 5 bases; bases with no gene match: 11. The V gene's germline CDR1 is SGHNT and CDR2 YYREEE (reference sequence).

The rearrangement joins TRBV4-3 to TRBJ2-7; 7 bases agree with TRBD2. Germline CDR1 is LGHNA and CDR2 is YSLEER. The CDR3 is 16 amino acids. The J segment lost 2 bases and the V segment lost 4 bases, leaving 11 bases of the junction unmatched. The CDR3 DNA sequence: TGCGCCAGCAGCCGGGCGGGAGAGATTCAGCCCTACGAGCAGTACTTC. Translation gives CASSRAGEIQPYEQYF.

V gene TRBV19 combines with J gene TRBJ2-1; TRBD2 matches at 8 bases. The length of the CDR3 is 15 residues. In germline, CDR1 is LNHDA, CDR2 SQIVND (reference sequence). With 7 bases clipped from V and 0 bases from J, the junction kept 5 bases outside the gene matches. CDR3: CASKEREFSYNEQFF. The CDR3 bases are TGTGCCAGTAAGGAGCGGGAGTTCTCCTACAATGAGCAGTTCTTC. The variable domain in full, completed from reference TRBV19 and TRBJ2-1, reads DGGITQSPKYLFRKEGQNVTLSCEQNLNHDAMYWYRQDPGQGLRLIYYSQIVNDFQKGDIAEGYSVSREKKESFPLTVTSAQKNPTAFYLCASKEREFSYNEQFFGPGTRLTVL.

The chain joins TRBV5-4 to TRBJ1-5, with a tentative D call TRBD1 (6 bases). This CDR3 spans 14 amino acids. Deletions cut 2 bases from V and 3 bases from J, with 9 bases between. From germline, CDR1 is SGHNT and CDR2 YYREEE (reference sequence). The CDR3 region has the DNA TGTGCCAGCAGCTTACAGGGTTTCAATCAGCCCCAGCATTTT. Its protein product is CASSLQGFNQPQHF.

Comments on this clone: Germline and junction disagree at one end, which may indicate a read error. The V gene is TRBV19, the J gene TRBJ1-2, with 9 bases identical to TRBD1. CDR1 LNHDA and CDR2 SQIVND come from the germline V gene (reference sequence). The CDR3 consists of 12 residues. Here the CDR3 DNA reads TGTGCCAGCGGGGGACAGGGTCATATCATAGCCTTC. As protein: CASGGQGHIIAF.

This rearrangement joins TRBV24-1 to TRBJ2-1; D may be TRBD2 (5 bases). The V gene's germline CDR1 is KGHDR and CDR2 SFDVKD. This CDR3 region has 13 residues. V dropped 1 base and J dropped 5 bases, with 5 bases sitting between them. The chain's CDR3 is CATSDFGDNEQFF. DNA of the CDR3: TGTGCCACCAGTGATTTCGGGGACAATGAGCAGTTCTTC.

The V call is TRBV18, the J call TRBJ2-7; D perhaps matches TRBD2 (6 bases). Germline CDR1 is KGHSH and CDR2 is LQKENI. CDR3 length: 15 amino acids. V was trimmed by 3 bases and J by 0 bases, leaving 12 bases between them. The CDR3 here is CASSPRDARSYEQYF. In nucleotides, the CDR3 is TGTGCCAGCTCACCGCGGGACGCCCGCTCCTACGAGCAGTACTTC.

The chain employs TRBV5-4 and TRBJ2-7, with TRBD2 identical over 9 bases. V lost 4 bases, J lost 5 bases, and 10 bases stayed unmatched. This CDR3 contains 15 residues. Germline V gene lookup returns CDR1 SGHNT and CDR2 YYREEE (reference sequence). CDR3 DNA: TGTGCCAGCAGCAAAACCGGGACTAGCCTGAACGAGCAGTACTTC. It specifies CASSKTGTSLNEQYF.

The gene calls are TRBV4-1 and TRBJ2-1; TRBD2 matches 15 bases. The CDR3 is 22 residues long. Losses at the gene ends were 1 base for V and 8 bases for J; bases not matched to a gene: 21. The germline V gene has CDR1 MGHRA and CDR2 YSYEKL. This CDR3 reads CASSQGFSGLAGGGRWADEQFF. In DNA form, the CDR3 reads TGCGCCAGCAGCCAAGGCTTCTCGGGACTAGCGGGAGGAGGAAGGTGGGCCGATGAGCAGTTCTTC.

The chain recombines TRBV2 with TRBJ2-3; perhaps TRBD1 as D (6 bases). V gave up 10 bases and J gave up 4 bases, with 15 bases separating them. CDR1 SNHLY and CDR2 FYNNEI come from the germline V gene. The CDR3 runs to 13 residues. CDR3: CANQNRVADTQYF. The CDR3 nucleotides read TGTGCCAATCAGAACAGGGTAGCAGATACGCAGTATTTT. Full variable domain (outside the CDR3, taken from reference TRBV2 and TRBJ2-3): EPEVTQTPSHQVTQMGQEVILRCVPISNHLYFYWYRQILGQKVEFLVSFYNNEISEKSEIFDDQFSVERPDGSNFTLKIRSTKLEDSAMYFCANQNRVADTQYFGPGTRLTVL.

CDR3 DNA sequence: TGTGCCAGCAGTGGGCGGGACAGGAACACTGAAGCTTTCTTT. Translating it yields CASSGRDRNTEAFF. V and J are TRBV6-4 and TRBJ1-1; TRBD1 matches 7 bases. V shed 4 bases, J shed 1 base, and the junction held 3 bases outside the gene matches. Per germline, CDR1 MRHNA and CDR2 SNTAGT. The CDR3 loop spans 14 amino acids.

This clone was counted a single time. This rearrangement joins TRBV28 to TRBJ2-4; 10 nucleotides align to TRBD1. V shed 6 bases, J shed 2 bases, and the junction held 16 bases outside the gene matches. The CDR3 extends over 19 amino acids. Germline CDR1 reads MDHEN; CDR2 reads SYDVKM. The CDR3 coding sequence is TGTGCCAGCAGCCCAACTACCTCGACAGGGGGCATGTCCAAAAACATTCAGTACTTC. This translates into CASSPTTSTGGMSKNIQYF. The variable domain in full, completed from reference TRBV28 and TRBJ2-4, reads DVKVTQSSRYLVKRTGEKVFLECVQDMDHENMFWYRQDPGLGLRLIYFSYDVKMKEKGDIPEGYSVSREKKERFSLILESASTNQTSMYLCASSPTTSTGGMSKNIQYFGAGTRLSVL.

The V and J genes are TRBV7-9 and TRBJ2-1, with TRBD2 identical over 11 bases. The CDR3 extends over 21 amino acids. CDR1 is SEHNR and CDR2 is FQNEAQ in the germline V gene (reference sequence). V was clipped by 5 bases and J by 5 bases; unmatched bases: 23. DNA of the CDR3: TGTGCCAGCAGCACCCGGACTAGCGGGTTTGGTCCCCGAACTCCTAACAATGAGCAGTTCTTC. This codes for CASSTRTSGFGPRTPNNEQFF.

The rearrangement links TRBV27 to TRBJ1-5; D call uncertain. V was shortened by 3 bases and J by 2 bases, with 20 bases between the two germline ends. Germline V lookup: CDR1 MNHEY, CDR2 SMNVEV (reference sequence). There are 18 residues in the CDR3. The CDR3 sequence: CASSLRPPTGGGNQPQHF. The CDR3 bases are TGTGCCAGCAGTTTGCGACCCCCGACGGGTGGCGGCAATCAGCCCCAGCATTTT.

The chain employs TRBV20-1 and TRBJ2-1; maybe TRBD2 (5 bases). V gave up 3 bases and J gave up 2 bases, with 17 bases separating them. This CDR3 contains 16 residues. CDR1 DFQATT and CDR2 SNEGSKA come from the germline V gene (reference sequence). In nucleotides, the CDR3 is TGCAGTGCTAGTTATGGCGGGTCCGCTCCCTACAATGAGCAGTTCTTC. This encodes CSASYGGSAPYNEQFF.